Presented here are 2 T cell receptor beta chains from one specimen sequenced in a study of control samples from healthy donors and cancer patients. Data came from immunoSEQ multiplex PCR; TCRdb stores just in-frame clones and leaves some out. The repertoire holds roughly 160,000 clones, with 88% as singletons. The sequenced sample consisted of blood. Receptors were obtained from a woman aged 25 to 39 in good health.

This clone was found many times. J is TRBJ2-1 and V is TRBV7-2; D is perhaps TRBD2 (5 bases). The germline V and J ends were trimmed by 4 bases and 3 bases, with 16 bases remaining between them. The CDR3 contains 16 residues. CDR1 and CDR2 (germline): SGHTA, FQGNSA. The CDR3 loop reads CASSSGSLAGYNEQFF. The CDR3 bases are TGTGCCAGCAGCTCGGGAAGTCTGGCGGGCTACAATGAGCAGTTCTTC.

The CDR3 protein is CSASFSSATGLYSNQPQHF. In nucleotides, the CDR3 is TGCAGTGCTAGTTTTTCGAGCGCGACAGGACTTTATAGCAATCAGCCCCAGCATTTT. The J gene is TRBJ1-5, the V gene TRBV20-1, with a possible D match to TRBD1 (6 bases). This CDR3 spans 19 amino acids. V lost 3 bases to trimming and J lost 0 bases, with 24 bases between them. Germline CDR1 DFQATT, CDR2 SNEGSKA (reference sequence).